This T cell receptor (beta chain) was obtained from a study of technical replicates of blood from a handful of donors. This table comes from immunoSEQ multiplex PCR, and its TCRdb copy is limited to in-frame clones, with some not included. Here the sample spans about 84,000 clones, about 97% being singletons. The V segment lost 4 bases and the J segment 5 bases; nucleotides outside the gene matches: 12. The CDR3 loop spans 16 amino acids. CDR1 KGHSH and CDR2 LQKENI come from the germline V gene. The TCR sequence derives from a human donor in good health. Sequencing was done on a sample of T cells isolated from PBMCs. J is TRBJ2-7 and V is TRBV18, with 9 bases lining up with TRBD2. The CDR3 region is CASSRFDSGSRDEQYF. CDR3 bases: TGTGCCAGCTCACGATTCGATAGCGGGAGTCGGGACGAGCAGTACTTC.